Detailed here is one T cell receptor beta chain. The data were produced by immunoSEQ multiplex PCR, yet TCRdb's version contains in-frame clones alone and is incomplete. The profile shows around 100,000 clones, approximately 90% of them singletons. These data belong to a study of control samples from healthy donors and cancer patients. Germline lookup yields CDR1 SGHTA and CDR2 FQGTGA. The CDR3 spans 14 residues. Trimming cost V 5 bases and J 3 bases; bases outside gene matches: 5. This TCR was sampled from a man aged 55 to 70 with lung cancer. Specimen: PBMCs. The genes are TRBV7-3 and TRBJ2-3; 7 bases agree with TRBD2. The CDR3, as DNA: TGTGCCAGCAGCATCAGGGAGGGGACAGATACGCAGTATTTT. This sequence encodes CASSIREGTDTQYF.